One sample yielded the 17 T cell receptor beta chains listed below, sequenced in a study of blood T cell repertoires in COVID-19. The assay was immunoSEQ multiplex PCR, and TCRdb's table has in-frame clones only and misses some. This sample has around 320,000 clones, with under 90% found just once. Material for sequencing was PBMCs or T cells enriched from blood (not recorded which). The origin of the receptors is a woman aged 45-65 years who had been exposed to COVID-19.

This chain connects TRBV5-5 to TRBJ2-1; 11 bases are a match to TRBD1. V shed 5 bases, J shed 5 bases, and the junction held 12 bases outside the gene matches. The germline V gene encodes CDR1 SGHKS and CDR2 YYEKEE (reference sequence). The CDR3 is 17 amino acids. Here the CDR3 DNA reads TGTGCCAGCAGTTCCCCACCCCGGGACAGGGGGAACAATGAGCAGTTCTTC. Protein sequence: CASSSPPRDRGNNEQFF. Variable domain in full (rest from reference TRBV5-5 and TRBJ2-1): DAGVTQSPTHLIKTRGQQVTLRCSPISGHKSVSWYQQVLGQGPQFIFQYYEKEERGRGNFPDRFSARQFPNYSSELNVNALLLGDSALYLCASSSPPRDRGNNEQFFGPGTRLTVL.

The chain links TRBV4-2 to TRBJ2-7, with 11 bases fitting TRBD2. Trimming cost V 1 base and J 3 bases; bases outside gene matches: 2. CDR3 length: 15 amino acids. Germline lookup yields CDR1 LGHNA and CDR2 YNFKEQ. The chain's CDR3 is CASSQVAGGFYEQYF. DNA for the CDR3: TGTGCCAGCAGCCAAGTAGCGGGGGGGTTCTACGAGCAGTACTTC.

This chain connects TRBV18 to TRBJ2-3, with 13 bases lining up with TRBD2. The trim removed 3 bases at V and 1 base at J, leaving 1 base unmatched. CDR1 KGHSH and CDR2 LQKENI come from the germline V gene. This CDR3 is 16 amino acids long. The CDR3 region is CASSPTSGGGTDTQYF. In nucleotides, the CDR3 is TGTGCCAGCTCACCTACTAGCGGGGGGGGCACAGATACGCAGTATTTT. The whole variable domain, remainder taken from reference TRBV18 and TRBJ2-3, is NAGVMQNPRHLVRRRGQEARLRCSPMKGHSHVYWYRQLPEEGLKFMVYLQKENIIDESGMPKERFSAEFPKEGPSILRIQQVVRGDSAAYFCASSPTSGGGTDTQYFGPGTRLTVL.

The V gene is TRBV13, the J gene TRBJ2-7, with 11 bases identical to TRBD1. The CDR3 spans 14 residues. V was pared by 5 bases and J by 3 bases, with 3 bases of the junction left unmatched. CDR1 PRHDT and CDR2 FYEKMQ come from the germline V gene (reference sequence). The CDR3 bases are TGTGCCAGCAGCCAGGGGACAGGGGGCTACGAGCAGTACTTC. It codes for CASSQGTGGYEQYF.

V usage is TRBV29-1 and J usage is TRBJ2-7, with D perhaps TRBD1 (6 bases). Trimming shortened V by 6 bases and J by 3 bases, and 33 bases separated the two germline ends. Germline V gene data show CDR1 as SQVTM and CDR2 as ANQGSEA. The CDR3 loop spans 19 amino acids. In nucleotides, the CDR3 is TGCAGCGTCCTCGAAGGGTCTAGCAACAGGGTCTTAGGGAGCTACGAGCAGTACTTC. This gives the protein CSVLEGSSNRVLGSYEQYF.

The chain carries TRBV6-5 and TRBJ1-1, with D perhaps matching TRBD1 (6 bases). From germline, CDR1 is MNHEY and CDR2 SVGAGI. Trimming pared 2 bases from V and 6 bases from J, leaving 19 bases between. The CDR3 spans 16 residues. This chain's CDR3 is CASSYKADRPRAEAFF. As DNA, the CDR3 is TGTGCCAGCAGTTACAAAGCTGACAGGCCCCGGGCTGAAGCTTTCTTT.

The genes are TRBV19 and TRBJ1-1; D gene ambiguous. The CDR3 runs 15 residues. Germline lookup yields CDR1 LNHDA and CDR2 SQIVND (reference sequence). V shed 1 base and J shed 4 bases, with 13 bases lying between them. CDR3 region: CASSIGGQVGTEAFF. The CDR3 DNA follows: TGTGCCAGTAGTATAGGAGGGCAAGTTGGCACTGAAGCTTTCTTT.

The chain uses TRBV6-5 and TRBJ1-4; TRBD1 matches at 7 bases. Germline lookup yields CDR1 MNHEY and CDR2 SVGAGI. V lost 5 bases to trimming and J lost 6 bases; unmatched junction nucleotides: 9. CDR3 length: 15 residues. CDR3 DNA: TGTGCCAGCAGTCCTCTGACAGGGACCTATGAAAAACTGTTTTTT. This codes for CASSPLTGTYEKLFF.

The rearrangement uses TRBV7-9 and TRBJ2-7; perhaps TRBD1 as D (7 bases). Germline V gene sequence: CDR1 SEHNR, CDR2 FQNEAQ (reference sequence). CDR3 length equals 13 residues. Trimming took off 3 bases at V and 5 bases at J, with 11 bases between the two ends. CDR3 protein: CASSFAGGHEQYF. The CDR3 nucleotides read TGTGCCAGCAGCTTCGCAGGGGGGCACGAGCAGTACTTC.

The chain joins TRBV28 to TRBJ1-4; 9 nucleotides align to TRBD1. V lost 3 bases and J lost 0; bases outside the gene matches: 5. Germline CDR1 reads MDHEN; CDR2 reads SYDVKM. The CDR3 is 17 residues long. The CDR3 DNA is TGTGCCAGCAGTTTCCTCGGGACAGGGACAACTAATGAAAAACTGTTTTTT. As protein: CASSFLGTGTTNEKLFF.

The rearrangement uses TRBV5-5 and TRBJ2-7, with D possibly TRBD2 on 6 matching bases. This CDR3 contains 13 residues. Trimming took 2 bases from V and 5 from J, leaving 11 bases between them. Per germline, CDR1 SGHKS and CDR2 YYEKEE (reference sequence). The CDR3 nucleotides are TGTGCCAGCAGCTTAGGAGGGTTCGACGAGCAGTACTTC. It translates to CASSLGGFDEQYF.

Remarks on this clone: Other DNA variants within this sample encode the same CDR3. V is TRBV7-9 and J is TRBJ2-1; 8 nucleotides line up with TRBD2. The CDR3 extends over 13 amino acids. With 1 base clipped from V and 7 bases from J, the junction kept 0 bases outside the gene matches. The germline V gene has CDR1 SEHNR and CDR2 FQNEAQ (reference sequence). The CDR3 nucleotides read TGTGCCAGCAGCTTAGGACTAGCGAATGAGCAGTTCTTC. Translating it yields CASSLGLANEQFF.

The rearrangement joins TRBV7-2 to TRBJ2-7, with a tentative D call TRBD2 (5 bases). Germline CDR1 is SGHTA and CDR2 is FQGNSA. Trimming pared 3 bases from V and 2 bases from J, leaving 8 bases between. The CDR3 length is 13 residues. CDR3 nucleotides: TGTGCCAGCAGCTTCTCCGGGACCTACGAGCAGTACTTC. Its translation: CASSFSGTYEQYF.

The CDR3 reads CAISPEPGQPQHF. DNA of the CDR3: TGTGCCATCAGCCCCGAGCCGGGTCAGCCCCAGCATTTT. This chain joins TRBV10-3 and TRBJ1-5; D gene unclear. V gave up 6 bases and J gave up 6 bases, with 12 bases separating them. Germline V gives CDR1 ENHRY, CDR2 SYGVKD. The CDR3 length is 13 residues.

This clone appeared once. The chain uses TRBV2 and TRBJ2-3, with TRBD1 as a possible D gene (5 bases). Trimming stripped 10 bases from V and 1 base from J, with 18 bases between. The CDR3 extends over 15 amino acids. Germline V gene lookup returns CDR1 SNHLY and CDR2 FYNNEI. CDR3 coding DNA: TGTGCCACCCAATTGCAGGGTCTTGGCACAGATACGCAGTATTTT. This codes for CATQLQGLGTDTQYF.

The chain carries TRBV4-1 and TRBJ1-2; 10 nucleotides line up with TRBD1. This CDR3 spans 15 amino acids. Trimming took 4 bases from V and 4 from J; bases not matched to a gene: 6. Germline CDR1 is MGHRA and CDR2 is YSYEKL. This CDR3 reads CASSLGTGVFYGYTF. In DNA, the CDR3 is TGCGCCAGCAGCCTTGGGACAGGGGTATTCTATGGCTACACCTTC.

The rearrangement links TRBV5-1 to TRBJ2-5; 7 bases match TRBD1. This CDR3 contains 14 residues. Germline CDR1 SGHRS, CDR2 YFSETQ. V was clipped by 4 bases and J by 2 bases; unmatched bases: 5. This CDR3 reads CASSRGQQQETQYF. The DNA for the CDR3 is TGCGCCAGCAGCCGGGGACAGCAACAAGAGACCCAGTACTTC.